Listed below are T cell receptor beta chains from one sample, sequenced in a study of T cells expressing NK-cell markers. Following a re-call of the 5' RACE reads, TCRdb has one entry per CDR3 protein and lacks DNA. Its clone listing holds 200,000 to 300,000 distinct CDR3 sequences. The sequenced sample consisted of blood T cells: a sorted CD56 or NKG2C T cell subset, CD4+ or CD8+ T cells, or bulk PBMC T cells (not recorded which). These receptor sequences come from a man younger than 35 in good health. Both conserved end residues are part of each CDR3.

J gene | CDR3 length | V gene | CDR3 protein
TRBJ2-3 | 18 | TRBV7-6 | CASSLTGTSEWSHGTQYF
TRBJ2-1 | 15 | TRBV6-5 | CASSSIGGPNNEQFF
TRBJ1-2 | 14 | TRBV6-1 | CASRSQGESYGYTF
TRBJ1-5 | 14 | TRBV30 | CAWEDGYSNQPQHF
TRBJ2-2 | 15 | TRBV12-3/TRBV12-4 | CASSRTSRSTGELFF
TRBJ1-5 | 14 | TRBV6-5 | CASSYSTRDQPQHF
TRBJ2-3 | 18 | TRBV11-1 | CASSLLPASGTSTDTQYF
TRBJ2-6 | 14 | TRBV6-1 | CASRQISGANVLTF
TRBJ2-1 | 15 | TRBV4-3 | CASSPVAGVYNEQFF
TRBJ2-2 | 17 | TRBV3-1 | CASSQPRTSVPTGELFF
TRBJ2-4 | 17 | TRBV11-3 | CASSLDSGQGAKNIQYF
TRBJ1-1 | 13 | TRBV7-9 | CASNTGLKDEAFF
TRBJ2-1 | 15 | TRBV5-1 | CASSVSKAGGHEQFF
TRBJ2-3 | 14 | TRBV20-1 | CSHGQGPSRDTQYF
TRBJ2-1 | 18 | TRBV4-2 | CASSPGQGLAGGWDEQFF
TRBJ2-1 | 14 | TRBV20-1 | CSARASGDLGEQFF
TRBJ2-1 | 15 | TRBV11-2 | CASSLGGTVYNEQFF
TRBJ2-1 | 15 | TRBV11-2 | CASSLGGYSGNEQFF
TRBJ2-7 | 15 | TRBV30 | CAWSSRGGLAYEQYF
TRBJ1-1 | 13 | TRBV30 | CAWSVGPNTEAFF
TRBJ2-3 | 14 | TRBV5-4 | CASSLWEGTDTQYF
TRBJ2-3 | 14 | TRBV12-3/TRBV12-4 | CASSTGRSADTQYF
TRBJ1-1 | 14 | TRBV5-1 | CASSLEWMNTEAFF
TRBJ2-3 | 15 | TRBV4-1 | CASSQDRVRTDTQYF
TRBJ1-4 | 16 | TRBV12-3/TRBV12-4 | CASSLWDGTGRLKLFF
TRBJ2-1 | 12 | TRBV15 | CATSSAAAGQFF
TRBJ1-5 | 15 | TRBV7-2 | CASSPGRGSGQPQHF
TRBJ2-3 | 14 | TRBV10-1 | CASSGLADRDTQYF
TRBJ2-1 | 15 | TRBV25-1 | CASSDTDGSYNEQFF
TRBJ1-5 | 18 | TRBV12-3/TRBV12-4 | CASSPGQGRIPGNQPQHF
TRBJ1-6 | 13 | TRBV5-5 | CASSLGTTSPLHF
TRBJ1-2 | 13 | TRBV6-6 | CASTPGQYYGYTF
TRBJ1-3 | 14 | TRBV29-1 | CSVVEQVSGNTIYF
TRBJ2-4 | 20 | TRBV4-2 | CASSQSRILTSVKAKNIQYF
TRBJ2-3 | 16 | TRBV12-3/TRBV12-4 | CASSLWLAEGADTQYF
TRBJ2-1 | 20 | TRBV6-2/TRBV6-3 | CASTHSIASGLSSSYNEQFF
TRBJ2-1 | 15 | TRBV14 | CASSQKGLAGSEQFF
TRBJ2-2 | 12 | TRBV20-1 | CSGAYPTGELFF
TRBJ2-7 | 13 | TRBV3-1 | CASSQEGAREQYF
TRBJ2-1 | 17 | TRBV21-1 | CASSTPLNQAGSNEQFF
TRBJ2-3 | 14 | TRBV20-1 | CSARRDSFTDTQYF